The following is a T cell receptor (beta chain) sequence with its context. Survey-level TCR beta sequencing used the immunoSEQ assay. Data came from immunoSEQ multiplex PCR; TCRdb stores just in-frame clones and leaves some out. The table records about 68,000 clones, approximately 92% of them present only once. CDR3 length: 18 amino acids. Germline CDR1 is KGHSH and CDR2 is LQKENI. Unmatched junction bases numbered 13, after V lost 2 bases and J lost 8 bases. The sequence was collected from a man aged 35 to 55 with rheumatoid arthritis. Material: PBMCs. The V gene is TRBV18, the J gene TRBJ2-1, with 12 bases identical to TRBD2. CDR3 amino acids: CASSPTPSSGRALYEQFF. The CDR3 bases are TGTGCCAGCTCACCAACCCCCTCTAGCGGGAGGGCCTTGTATGAGCAGTTCTTC.